Shown below are 29 T cell receptor beta chains from a single sample sequenced in a study of blood T cells in healthy people across ages. It was with a sample-barcoded 5' primer and a J-beta primer mix that a second PCR of roughly 7 to 12 cycles was run. Each CDR3 protein is one row after TCRdb ran MiXCR on the 5' RACE reads. The sample yields approximately 700,000 distinct CDR3 sequences, about 30% seen once. The source material was blood. The receptor source for this set is an elderly woman in good health.

The chain employs TRBV4-3 and TRBJ1-1; D gene ambiguous. This CDR3 has 14 residues. The ends were cut back, 1 base at V and 4 bases at J, with 10 bases in the middle. Germline CDR1 LGHNA, CDR2 YSLEER. This CDR3 is CASSQAGPTTEAFF. In DNA, the CDR3 is TGCGCCAGCAGCCAAGCAGGCCCGACCACTGAAGCTTTCTTT.

This clonotype appeared many times. The CDR3 sequence is CATSDGGRGEDTQYF. The CDR3 DNA follows: TGTGCCACCAGTGATGGTGGCAGGGGAGAAGATACGCAGTATTTT. The rearrangement links TRBV24-1 to TRBJ2-3; TRBD1 is a possible D gene (6 bases). Germline CDR1 is KGHDR and CDR2 is SFDVKD. V was cut by 3 bases and J by 5 bases, with 14 bases left in between. CDR3 length: 15 residues.

J is TRBJ1-5 and V is TRBV12-3 or TRBV12-4; 7 nucleotides line up with TRBD1. The junction had 8 bases not matched to a gene; V was cut back by 3 bases and J by 3 bases. CDR3 length: 16 amino acids. This CDR3 is CASSFRTGPNNQPQHF. The DNA for the CDR3 is TGTGCCAGCAGTTTCAGGACAGGCCCGAACAATCAGCCCCAGCATTTT.

This sequence joins TRBV20-1 and TRBJ1-6, with D maybe TRBD1 (5 bases). V lost 5 bases and J lost 6, with 11 bases in between. The length of the CDR3 is 13 residues. The V gene's germline CDR1 is DFQATT and CDR2 SNEGSKA (reference sequence). CDR3 residues: CSAQDSLNSPLHF. CDR3 nucleotide sequence: TGCAGTGCTCAAGACAGCCTTAATTCACCCCTCCACTTT.

There are a few counts of this clonotype. With a much larger clone just one base away, this may be a read error. CDR3: CSVHRDSYGYEQYF. In nucleotides, the CDR3 is TGCAGCGTTCACCGGGACAGTTATGGCTACGAGCAGTACTTC. The gene calls are TRBV29-1 and TRBJ2-7; 7 bases fit TRBD1. There are 14 residues in the CDR3. J was trimmed by 3 bases and V by 5 bases; bases with no gene match: 10. Germline V CDR1 and CDR2: SQVTM, ANQGSEA.

Turning to this clonotype: A much larger clone is a single base away; this may be a read error. The J gene is TRBJ2-5, the V gene TRBV9; D is unresolved. Trimming cost V 0 bases and J 11 bases, with 14 bases left between them. In germline, CDR1 is SGDLS, CDR2 YYNGEE. The CDR3 loop spans 13 amino acids. The CDR3 region has the DNA TGTGCCAGCAGCGTAGGGCGTATGAGTGAGCAGTACTTC. Residues: CASSVGRMSEQYF.

This clonotype was detected only a few times. The V call is TRBV15, the J call TRBJ1-1, with D possibly matching TRBD1 (5 bases). Trimming took off 1 base at V and 0 bases at J, with 15 bases between the two ends. Germline assignment: CDR1 LNHNV and CDR2 YYDKDF (reference sequence). The CDR3 spans 17 residues. The CDR3 DNA sequence: TGTGCCACCAGCAGAGGGGGACGCCCTGGGCTGAACACTGAAGCTTTCTTT. Translated: CATSRGGRPGLNTEAFF.

This clonotype was recorded at least ten times. The chain links TRBV6-6 to TRBJ2-7; D ambiguous. The CDR3 sequence is 13 residues long. CDR1 MNHNY and CDR2 SVGAGI come from the germline V gene (reference sequence). Trimming took 2 bases from V and 6 from J, leaving 11 bases between them. The CDR3 nucleotides read TGTGCCAGCAGTTACCCCGGCAGGAGCGAGCAGTACTTC. Amino acids: CASSYPGRSEQYF.

The chain is built from TRBV2 and TRBJ2-2, with 12 bases that match TRBD2. Germline values: CDR1 SNHLY, CDR2 FYNNEI. With 5 bases clipped from V and 4 bases from J, the junction kept 5 bases outside the gene matches. The CDR3 is made up of 16 amino acids. This CDR3 is CASSLLAGGSTGELFF. The CDR3 DNA reads as TGTGCCAGCAGTTTACTAGCGGGGGGCAGCACCGGGGAGCTGTTTTTT. The variable domain in full, completed from reference TRBV2 and TRBJ2-2, reads EPEVTQTPSHQVTQMGQEVILRCVPISNHLYFYWYRQILGQKVEFLVSFYNNEISEKSEIFDDQFSVERPDGSNFTLKIRSTKLEDSAMYFCASSLLAGGSTGELFFGEGSRLTVL.

The genes are TRBV29-1 and TRBJ1-1, with a weak D call TRBD1 (6 bases). This CDR3 region has 13 residues. Trimming shortened V by 7 bases and J by 0 bases, and 12 bases separated the two germline ends. Per germline, CDR1 SQVTM and CDR2 ANQGSEA. CDR3 in amino acids: CSDGGRMNTEAFF. The CDR3 nucleotides are TGCAGCGACGGGGGCAGGATGAACACTGAAGCTTTCTTT.

In its sample, this clonotype was seen many times. The genes are TRBV7-9 and TRBJ2-1, with D possibly matching TRBD2 (5 bases). In germline, CDR1 is SEHNR, CDR2 FQNEAQ (reference sequence). CDR3 size: 16 residues. V was clipped by 6 bases and J by 2 bases, with 17 bases between them. CDR3 sequence (DNA): TGTGCCAGCAGTCAGAATTTCGGGGTACCCTACAATGAGCAGTTCTTC. This codes for CASSQNFGVPYNEQFF.

This chain joins TRBV20-1 and TRBJ1-1; a weak D match, TRBD1 (6 bases). The CDR3 totals 15 residues. CDR1 is DFQATT, CDR2 SNEGSKA, per germline (reference sequence). Trimming removed 3 bases from V and 5 bases from J, with 19 bases in between. CDR3 region: CSASSPRGAGTEAFF. Here the CDR3 DNA reads TGCAGTGCTAGTAGTCCTAGGGGGGCAGGAACTGAAGCTTTCTTT.

Concerning this clonotype itself: With a much larger clone just one base away, this may be a read error. The rearrangement joins TRBV2 to TRBJ2-5; TRBD2 matches 8 bases. With 11 bases clipped from V and 4 bases from J, the junction kept 9 bases outside the gene matches. This CDR3 has 13 residues. CDR1 is SNHLY, CDR2 FYNNEI, per germline. This CDR3 is CACKAGGSETQYF. CDR3 nucleotide sequence: TGTGCCTGCAAGGCGGGGGGATCAGAGACCCAGTACTTC.

This clonotype was counted between two and nine times. The chain has TRBV24-1 and TRBJ1-5, with D uncertain. CDR3 size: 14 residues. The V end lost 5 bases, the J end lost 0 bases, and 7 bases lay between the germline ends. CDR1 is KGHDR, CDR2 SFDVKD, per germline. CDR3 in amino acids: CATSASYSNQPQHF. CDR3 sequence (DNA): TGTGCCACCAGTGCCTCCTATAGCAATCAGCCCCAGCATTTT.

This clonotype was observed many times. This chain uses TRBV29-1 with TRBJ2-5; possibly TRBD1 for D (6 bases). Per the germline V gene, CDR1 is SQVTM and CDR2 is ANQGSEA. This CDR3 contains 14 residues. The V end lost 6 bases, the J end lost 1 base, and 15 bases lay between the germline ends. CDR3 region: CSVATNRVQETQYF. CDR3 coding DNA: TGCAGCGTAGCAACCAACAGGGTCCAAGAGACCCAGTACTTC.

In its sample, this clonotype was seen many times. The rearrangement uses TRBV5-1 and TRBJ2-2, with D perhaps TRBD1 or TRBD2 (5 bases each). The CDR3 length is 13 residues. Trimming took 4 bases from V and 1 from J, leaving 5 bases between them. Per germline, CDR1 SGHRS and CDR2 YFSETQ. For the CDR3, the DNA is TGCGCCAGCAGCGGGGGGAACACCGGGGAGCTGTTTTTT. This encodes CASSGGNTGELFF.

As regards this clonotype: The junction and the germline gene differ at one end; a read error may be behind it. The rearrangement joins TRBV7-3 to TRBJ2-1; 9 bases match TRBD2. The length of the CDR3 is 13 residues. Germline values: CDR1 SGHTA, CDR2 FQGTGA. The DNA for the CDR3 is TGTACCAGCAGCTTGATGGCGGGAGGGGAGCAGTTCTTC. Its translation is CTSSLMAGGEQFF.

This clonotype was counted ten times or more. This chain connects TRBV10-3 to TRBJ2-5; TRBD1 matches 7 bases. V gave up 4 bases and J gave up 5 bases; unmatched junction bases: 4. This CDR3 has 13 residues. The germline CDR1 and CDR2 sequences are ENHRY and SYGVKD. The DNA for the CDR3 is TGTGCCATCAGTGGGGGACAGAGGGAGACCCAGTACTTC. It encodes CAISGGQRETQYF.

This clonotype was seen at least ten times. The V call is TRBV25-1, the J call TRBJ2-1; D gene unclear. This CDR3 region has 15 residues. V shed 0 bases and J shed 0 bases, with 6 bases lying between them. Per the germline V gene, CDR1 is MGHDK and CDR2 is SYGVNS. The CDR3 nucleotides are TGTGCCAGCAGTGAATATGGTAGCTCCTACAATGAGCAGTTCTTC. It encodes CASSEYGSSYNEQFF.

This clonotype was counted at least ten times. The gene calls are TRBV30 and TRBJ2-7, with D perhaps matching TRBD2 (5 bases). The V end lost 2 bases, the J end lost 1 base, and 6 bases lay between the germline ends. Looked up from germline, CDR1 is GTSNPN and CDR2 is SVGIG (reference sequence). The CDR3 runs to 12 residues. CDR3 region: CAWSTSSYEQYF. CDR3 nucleotides: TGTGCCTGGAGTACTAGTTCCTACGAGCAGTACTTC.

This clonotype was detected only a few times. The J gene is TRBJ2-2, the V gene TRBV7-2, with 9 bases lining up with TRBD1. This CDR3 region has 16 residues. V lost 6 bases to trimming and J lost 4 bases; unmatched junction nucleotides: 9. CDR1 and CDR2 (germline): SGHTA, FQGNSA. CDR3 sequence (DNA): TGTGCCAGCAGGAAAGAGACAGGGGGAGTCACCGGGGAGCTGTTTTTT. It yields the protein CASRKETGGVTGELFF. Variable domain in full (rest from reference TRBV7-2 and TRBJ2-2): GAGVSQSPSNKVTEKGKDVELRCDPISGHTALYWYRQSLGQGLEFLIYFQGNSAPDKSGLPSDRFSAERTGGSVSTLTIQRTQQEDSAVYLCASRKETGGVTGELFFGEGSRLTVL.

This chain connects TRBV4-3 to TRBJ2-2; a weak D match, TRBD2 (6 bases). The V end was cut by 4 bases, the J end by 6 bases, with 21 bases between. The CDR3 is made up of 17 amino acids. Germline loops: CDR1 LGHNA, CDR2 YSLEER. CDR3 DNA: TGCGCCAGCAGCCCGGCCCTCGTTATGGGGGGATCCGGGGAGCTGTTTTTT. Translated: CASSPALVMGGSGELFF.

For this clonotype: At one end, the junction sequence differs from germline, possibly due to a read error. The CDR3 spells CAGSRSGTQEAEQYF. The DNA of the CDR3 is TGCGCCGGCAGCCGTTCCGGGACCCAGGAGGCGGAGCAGTACTTC. The chain carries TRBV5-1 and TRBJ2-7; D possibly uses TRBD1 or TRBD2 (5 bases each). The CDR3 loop spans 15 amino acids. Germline CDR1 and CDR2: SGHRS and YFSETQ. Using reference TRBV5-1 and TRBJ2-7 for the parts outside the CDR3, the full variable domain is KAGVTQTPRYLIKTRGQQVTLSCSPISGHRSVSWYQQTPGQGLQFLFEYFSETQRNKGNFPGRFSGRQFSNSRSEMNVSTLELGDSALYLCAGSRSGTQEAEQYFGPGTRLTVT.

This clonotype was seen repeatedly, ten times or more. The V gene is TRBV6-1, the J gene TRBJ2-7; no firm D call. Trimming pared 6 bases from V and 4 bases from J, leaving 10 bases between. Germline loops: CDR1 MNHNS, CDR2 SASEGT. The CDR3 runs to 12 residues. CDR3 in DNA: TGTGCCAGCAGCGCCAGTGGATACGAGCAGTACTTC. Amino acids: CASSASGYEQYF.

The rearrangement uses TRBV3-1 and TRBJ1-2; D may be TRBD1 (5 bases). From germline, CDR1 is LGHDT and CDR2 YNNKEL (reference sequence). The CDR3 extends over 14 amino acids. V gave up 5 bases and J gave up 4 bases, with 14 bases separating them. This CDR3 is CASSNPGRGYGYTF. CDR3 bases: TGTGCCAGCAGCAACCCGGGAAGGGGCTATGGCTACACCTTC.

The table lists this clonotype with a count of one. The rearrangement links TRBV7-2 to TRBJ2-5; 9 positions agree with TRBD1. The germline gives CDR1 SGHTA, CDR2 FQGNSA. The CDR3 covers 16 residues. Germline trimming cut 3 bases from V and 1 base from J; bases unmatched to any gene: 6. For the CDR3, the DNA is TGTGCCAGCAGCTTCATCGACAGGGGGTCCCAAGAGACCCAGTACTTC. Translation: CASSFIDRGSQETQYF.

This clonotype showed up many times. The gene calls are TRBV6-6 and TRBJ2-7; the D is unclear. Germline values: CDR1 MNHNY, CDR2 SVGAGI (reference sequence). The CDR3 length is 15 residues. Deletions cut 5 bases from V and 6 bases from J, with 20 bases between. For the CDR3, the DNA is TGTGCCAGCAGTACCGTTCCCCAGCTCTTGGGCGAGCAGTACTTC. Protein product: CASSTVPQLLGEQYF.

A few counts support this clonotype. The chain links TRBV29-1 to TRBJ2-7; D unclear. Germline lookup yields CDR1 SQVTM and CDR2 ANQGSEA. There are 10 residues in the CDR3. Deletions cut 3 bases from V and 7 bases from J, with 7 bases between. This chain's CDR3 is CSVDEDEQYF. DNA for the CDR3: TGCAGCGTTGACGAGGATGAGCAGTACTTC.

Only a few counts were recorded for this clonotype. Germline is not matched at one junction end, which may reflect a read error. This chain uses TRBV7-3 with TRBJ2-1; 13 nucleotides agree with TRBD2. CDR1 is SGHTA and CDR2 is FQGTGA in the germline V gene. The CDR3 extends over 16 amino acids. The CDR3: CASSSLTSGGGNGQFF. CDR3 bases: TGTGCCAGCAGCTCCCTCACTAGCGGGGGGGGCAATGGGCAGTTCTTC.